Detailed here is one T cell receptor (beta chain). This sample stems from a study of blood T cell repertoires in COVID-19. Looking at the study overall: The analysed material was cDNA or gDNA that came from T cells, B-cell-depleted T cells, or PBMCs.

Authors' analysis steps: Amplification of reference gene primers was used by the study to estimate nucleated cell counts. Assay: immunoSEQ multiplex PCR; the TCRdb copy retains only in-frame clones and omits some. V and J calls and clone size follow that table, whereas D and trimming were derived from the DNA. The top ten clones hold over 4.5% of a sample with about 48,000 clones, 85% of them seen once. The sequence was obtained from a woman between 55 and 75 years old with acute or convalescent COVID-19. Sequenced sample: peripheral blood.

CDR3 bases: TGTGCCAGCAGCAAGGAGAGCGGGGACAGGGGGCAATGGCCCCAGCATTTT. This sequence encodes CASSKESGDRGQWPQHF. The gene calls are TRBV21-1 and TRBJ1-5; the table's D call, TRBD1, has no DNA check behind it. TRBV21-1 constitutes a pseudogene. This CDR3 has 17 amino acids.